One and the same sample provided the 28 T cell receptor beta chains below, sequenced in a study of T-cell memory formation after mild COVID-19. From the 5' RACE reads, TCRdb called clonotypes with MiXCR, one entry per CDR3 protein. The sample consists of roughly 14,000 distinct CDR3 sequences, approximately 23% of them appearing once. Sequencing input: PBMCs or a T cell subset sorted from them (not recorded which). These receptors originate from a man between 18 and 29 years old who had mild COVID-19 (a few samples of this study predate the infection). Cell type and time point are not known.

The table lists this clonotype with many counts. The V and J genes are TRBV15 and TRBJ2-1; D unresolved. V was clipped by 0 bases and J by 3 bases, with 18 bases between them. The CDR3 consists of 18 residues. Germline assignment: CDR1 LNHNV and CDR2 YYDKDF (reference sequence). CDR3 sequence reads: CATSRDEVALSYYNEQFF. The DNA of the CDR3 is TGTGCCACCAGCAGAGATGAGGTGGCCCTATCTTACTACAATGAGCAGTTCTTC.

This clonotype was seen only a few times. This chain joins TRBV7-9 and TRBJ2-3; D is undetermined. The ends were cut back, 4 bases at V and 6 bases at J, with 8 bases in the middle. The length of the CDR3 is 12 residues. The germline V gene has CDR1 SEHNR and CDR2 FQNEAQ (reference sequence). CDR3 region: CASSSPTDTQYF. The DNA of the CDR3 is TGTGCCAGCAGCTCCCCTACGGATACGCAGTATTTT.

This clonotype has just a few counts. The V gene is TRBV9, the J gene TRBJ2-3; 7 nucleotides match TRBD1. Per the germline V gene, CDR1 is SGDLS and CDR2 is YYNGEE. This CDR3 is built from 14 residues. Trimming at V came to 6 bases and at J to 4 bases, leaving 8 bases not matched to a gene. CDR3 loop: CASNRDRRADTQYF. CDR3 in DNA: TGTGCCAGCAATAGGGACAGAAGAGCAGATACGCAGTATTTT.

At least ten counts were recorded for this clonotype. J is TRBJ2-7 and V is TRBV7-9; possibly TRBD2 for D (5 bases). Germline V gene lookup returns CDR1 SEHNR and CDR2 FQNEAQ (reference sequence). The CDR3 has 14 amino acids. The CDR3 nucleotides are TGTGCCAGCAGCTTAGTTCGGAGGTCCTTCGAGCAGTACGTC. Amino acid sequence: CASSLVRRSFEQYV.

This clonotype was recorded at least ten times. CDR3 region: CASSQGVSGNQPQHF. CDR3 bases: TGTGCCAGCAGCCAAGGGGTCTCCGGCAATCAGCCCCAGCATTTT. This chain uses TRBV16 with TRBJ1-5, with D unclear. Trimming shortened V by 2 bases and J by 2 bases, and 10 bases separated the two germline ends. This CDR3 is 15 amino acids long. Germline loops: CDR1 KGHSY, CDR2 FQNENV.

This clonotype showed up just a few times. This chain links TRBV5-1 with TRBJ1-2; 7 bases agree with TRBD1. CDR1 is SGHRS and CDR2 is YFSETQ in the germline V gene. V trimming: 2 bases; J trimming: 4 bases; junction bases outside the gene matches: 5. This CDR3 contains 14 residues. Written as DNA, the CDR3 is TGCGCCAGCAGCTTCCCGGGACAGCTCTATGGCTACACCTTC. Encoded protein: CASSFPGQLYGYTF.

This clonotype has at least ten counts. The J gene is TRBJ2-7, the V gene TRBV6-5, with 9 bases aligning to TRBD1. The junction had 9 bases not matched to a gene; V was cut back by 5 bases and J by 4 bases. Germline values: CDR1 MNHEY, CDR2 SVGAGI. The CDR3 consists of 15 residues. CDR3 in DNA: TGTGCCAGCAGTACCCCCGGGACAGGGTATTACGAGCAGTACTTC. Encoded protein: CASSTPGTGYYEQYF.

The chain links TRBV4-1 to TRBJ2-5, with a possible D match to TRBD2 (6 bases). V was shortened by 4 bases and J by 5 bases, with 14 bases between the two germline ends. This CDR3 has 14 amino acids. Germline CDR1 MGHRA, CDR2 YSYEKL. CDR3 residues: CASSRVAGPETQYF. Here the CDR3 DNA reads TGCGCCAGCAGCCGGGTCGCGGGGCCGGAGACCCAGTACTTC.

The chain couples TRBV7-9 to TRBJ2-4; D is perhaps TRBD1 or TRBD2 (5 bases each). Trimming cost V 5 bases and J 0 bases, with 17 bases left between them. The germline V gene has CDR1 SEHNR and CDR2 FQNEAQ (reference sequence). This CDR3 spans 17 amino acids. Written as DNA, the CDR3 is TGTGCCAGCAGCCGCCCGGGGCAGCATCTAGCCAAAAACATTCAGTACTTC. It codes for CASSRPGQHLAKNIQYF.

The chain combines TRBV4-2 with TRBJ2-1, with 10 bases aligning to TRBD1. The V gene's germline CDR1 is LGHNA and CDR2 YNFKEQ. V trimming: 3 bases; J trimming: 10 bases; junction bases outside the gene matches: 6. The CDR3 consists of 14 residues. The CDR3, as DNA: TGTGCCAGCAGCCAGGGGACAGGGGCCGGAGAGCAGTTCTTC. Residues: CASSQGTGAGEQFF.

This clonotype came up many times. The chain uses TRBV5-1 and TRBJ2-1, with D perhaps TRBD1 (5 bases). The V and J ends lost 5 bases and 4 bases respectively, with 10 bases between them. CDR1 and CDR2 from the germline V gene are SGHRS and YFSETQ. The CDR3 is 13 residues long. The CDR3 sequence is CASRSGPYNEQFF. The CDR3, as DNA: TGCGCCAGCAGATCAGGGCCGTACAATGAGCAGTTCTTC.

This clonotype was seen ten or more times. The rearrangement uses TRBV12-3 or TRBV12-4 and TRBJ2-5, with D possibly matching TRBD1 (6 bases). V dropped 1 base and J dropped 5 bases, with 14 bases sitting between them. This CDR3 comprises 15 residues. The CDR3 loop reads CASSLVSGAAETQYF. Written as DNA, the CDR3 is TGTGCCAGCAGTTTAGTATCAGGGGCGGCTGAGACCCAGTACTTC.

The chain couples TRBV6-5 to TRBJ1-2, with TRBD1 matching over 7 bases. The junction had 13 bases not matched to a gene; V was cut back by 8 bases and J by 7 bases. The CDR3 totals 14 residues. The germline gives CDR1 MNHEY, CDR2 SVGAGI. The CDR3 nucleotides are TGTGCCAGCCTCCCAACAGGGGACTTTATTGGCTACACCTTC. Amino acid sequence: CASLPTGDFIGYTF.

CDR3 protein: CASSPSPNYGYTF. CDR3 nucleotides: TGTGCCAGCAGCCCGTCGCCTAACTATGGCTACACCTTC. This chain uses TRBV7-3 with TRBJ1-2, with D uncertain. Germline V gene lookup returns CDR1 SGHTA and CDR2 FQGTGA. The CDR3 spans 13 residues. V gave up 5 bases and J gave up 0 bases, with 7 bases separating them. The whole variable domain, filled in from reference TRBV7-3 and TRBJ1-2, reads GAGVSQTPSNKVTEKGKYVELRCDPISGHTALYWYRQSLGQGPEFLIYFQGTGAADDSGLPNDRFFAVRPEGSVSTLKIQRTERGDSAVYLCASSPSPNYGYTFGSGTRLTVV.

This clonotype was seen a few times. The gene calls are TRBV7-9 and TRBJ2-7; 7 bases match TRBD1. The CDR3 loop spans 14 amino acids. CDR1 SEHNR and CDR2 FQNEAQ come from the germline V gene (reference sequence). V was clipped by 5 bases and J by 3 bases; unmatched bases: 7. CDR3 loop: CASSPPTGVYEQYV. The CDR3 coding sequence is TGTGCCAGCAGCCCCCCTACAGGGGTCTACGAGCAGTACGTC.

This clonotype has a count of ten or more. The chain joins TRBV4-2 to TRBJ2-4, with 12 bases that match TRBD2. CDR3 length: 18 amino acids. Germline loops: CDR1 LGHNA, CDR2 YNFKEQ. Losses at the gene ends were 3 bases for V and 3 bases for J; bases not matched to a gene: 9. CDR3 in amino acids: CASSHATTSGGNKNIQYF. The DNA for the CDR3 is TGTGCCAGCAGCCACGCCACGACTAGCGGGGGAAACAAAAACATTCAGTACTTC.

In its sample, this clonotype was seen many times. The chain is built from TRBV7-2 and TRBJ1-2; D gene uncertain. The V gene's germline CDR1 is SGHTA and CDR2 FQGNSA. The V gene lost 3 bases and the J gene lost 0 bases, with 8 bases spanning the gap. This CDR3 contains 14 residues. The DNA for the CDR3 is TGTGCCAGCAGCTTGGTCCTGGCTAACTATGGCTACACCTTC. It translates to CASSLVLANYGYTF.

This clonotype was detected many times. The chain is built from TRBV4-3 and TRBJ2-1; TRBD2 is a possible D gene (5 bases). Trimming removed 4 bases at V and 2 bases at J, with 9 bases between. This CDR3 is built from 14 residues. CDR1 and CDR2 (germline): LGHNA, YSLEER. CDR3 in amino acids: CASSPGGPYNEQFF. CDR3 bases: TGCGCCAGCAGCCCAGGCGGGCCCTACAATGAGCAGTTCTTC.

This clonotype was observed many times. The chain recombines TRBV19 with TRBJ2-7; TRBD1 aligns across 9 bases. CDR3 length: 13 residues. The germline V gene has CDR1 LNHDA and CDR2 SQIVND (reference sequence). V trimming: 5 bases; J trimming: 5 bases; junction bases outside the gene matches: 4. CDR3 sequence reads: CASSVGTGNEQYF. CDR3 in DNA: TGTGCCAGTAGTGTTGGGACAGGGAACGAGCAGTACTTC. Drawing the rest from reference TRBV19 and TRBJ2-7, the complete variable domain is DGGITQSPKYLFRKEGQNVTLSCEQNLNHDAMYWYRQDPGQGLRLIYYSQIVNDFQKGDIAEGYSVSREKKESFPLTVTSAQKNPTAFYLCASSVGTGNEQYFGPGTRLTVT.

In its sample, this clonotype was seen many times. V is TRBV5-1 and J is TRBJ2-1; 13 bases align to TRBD2. The length of the CDR3 is 15 residues. Trimming took 2 bases from V and 13 from J; bases not matched to a gene: 9. Germline V CDR1 and CDR2: SGHRS, YFSETQ. The CDR3 sequence is CASSFTSGGASRQFF. The CDR3 nucleotides read TGCGCCAGCAGCTTCACTAGCGGGGGGGCTAGTCGACAGTTCTTC.

The chain couples TRBV15 to TRBJ2-7; D remains ambiguous. The germline gives CDR1 LNHNV, CDR2 YYDKDF (reference sequence). The length of the CDR3 is 12 residues. V gave up 0 bases and J gave up 4 bases, with 4 bases separating them. The CDR3 here is CATSRDGYEQYF. The CDR3 DNA reads TGTGCCACCAGCAGAGATGGATACGAGCAGTACTTC. Combining the CDR3 with reference TRBV15 and TRBJ2-7 gives the whole variable domain DAMVIQNPRYQVTQFGKPVTLSCSQTLNHNVMYWYQQKSSQAPKLLFHYYDKDFNNEADTPDNFQSRRPNTSFCFLDIRSPGLGDTAMYLCATSRDGYEQYFGPGTRLTVT.

This clonotype was counted only a few times. The V and J genes are TRBV19 and TRBJ2-4; 11 bases agree with TRBD1. Germline trimming cut 2 bases from V and 7 bases from J; bases unmatched to any gene: 7. Germline V gene data show CDR1 as LNHDA and CDR2 as SQIVND (reference sequence). The CDR3 has 16 amino acids. As DNA, the CDR3 is TGTGCCAGTAGTATACCGGGACAGGGGGTAGGGAACATTCAGTACTTC. Its translation is CASSIPGQGVGNIQYF.

This clonotype was seen many times. The gene calls are TRBV5-1 and TRBJ2-5; no firm D call. Germline V lookup: CDR1 SGHRS, CDR2 YFSETQ. V dropped 3 bases and J dropped 4 bases, with 10 bases sitting between them. There are 13 residues in the CDR3. The CDR3 bases are TGCGCCAGCAGCTCTCTTACGTTAGAGACCCAGTACTTC. Protein: CASSSLTLETQYF. The entire variable domain, with the rest obtained from reference TRBV5-1 and TRBJ2-5, is as follows: KAGVTQTPRYLIKTRGQQVTLSCSPISGHRSVSWYQQTPGQGLQFLFEYFSETQRNKGNFPGRFSGRQFSNSRSEMNVSTLELGDSALYLCASSSLTLETQYFGPGTRLLVL.

This clonotype occurred many times. This sequence joins TRBV27 and TRBJ1-4, with a tentative D call TRBD1 (6 bases). The CDR3 loop spans 17 amino acids. Trimming removed 7 bases from V and 7 bases from J, with 25 bases in between. Germline CDR1 is MNHEY and CDR2 is SMNVEV (reference sequence). The CDR3 region has the DNA TGTGCCAGCAAATCAACAGGCTGGGCAGGGGAAAGTGAAAAACTGTTTTTT. Translation: CASKSTGWAGESEKLFF.

The chain uses TRBV7-9 and TRBJ1-5, with a tentative D call TRBD1 (5 bases). Germline V CDR1 and CDR2: SEHNR, FQNEAQ (reference sequence). V gave up 1 base and J gave up 0 bases, with 19 bases separating them. This CDR3 is built from 19 residues. The CDR3 nucleotides read TGTGCCAGCAGCTTAGGGCCCACGGGGGAGGGGAATAGCAATCAGCCCCAGCATTTT. Translated: CASSLGPTGEGNSNQPQHF.

This clonotype was observed a few times. This chain links TRBV3-1 with TRBJ2-4, with 9 positions matching TRBD2. Germline V gene data show CDR1 as LGHDT and CDR2 as YNNKEL (reference sequence). Losses at the gene ends were 4 bases for V and 2 bases for J; bases not matched to a gene: 9. The CDR3 spans 17 residues. CDR3 sequence: CASSPRGLAVTKNIQYF. The DNA for the CDR3 is TGTGCCAGCAGCCCTCGGGGACTAGCAGTGACCAAAAACATTCAGTACTTC.

This clonotype was counted many times. The V gene is TRBV6-5, the J gene TRBJ2-2; D might be TRBD1 (6 bases). V lost 1 base, J lost 4 bases, and 10 bases lay in between. CDR3 length: 15 amino acids. Germline CDR1 reads MNHEY; CDR2 reads SVGAGI. The CDR3: CASSYWGPTTGELFF. The CDR3 DNA reads TGTGCCAGCAGTTACTGGGGGCCGACCACCGGGGAGCTGTTTTTT.

This clonotype has at least ten counts. DNA of the CDR3: TGTGCCAGCAGCCAGACAGGGAGGAATGAAAAACTGTTTTTT. Translated, it gives CASSQTGRNEKLFF. The chain links TRBV4-2 to TRBJ1-4; 7 bases are a match to TRBD1. Germline loops: CDR1 LGHNA, CDR2 YNFKEQ. Unmatched junction bases numbered 3, after V lost 3 bases and J lost 5 bases. The CDR3 covers 14 residues.